This T cell receptor beta chain was identified during a study of neurological immune-mediated disorders. The study, taken as a whole, reports: Phylogenetic grouping put 18 of 34 multiple sclerosis patients' repertoires into one related-CDR3 cluster, a possible signature.

Template-switch 5'RACE cDNA synthesis added a 10-nucleotide unique molecular identifier. TCRdb re-called the 5' RACE reads with MiXCR, one entry per CDR3 protein. The sample lists about 66,000 distinct CDR3 sequences; roughly 4.8% were seen once. CDR3 length equals 13 residues. V dropped 1 base and J dropped 12; count of bases not matched to a gene: 6. Germline values: CDR1 SGHDN, CDR2 FVKESK. This clonotype appeared many times. The target antigen is unknown. Sequenced material: PBMCs. The TCR sequence derives from a man under 40 with multiple sclerosis. The rearrangement links TRBV14 to TRBJ2-4; 7 nucleotides match TRBD2. The CDR3 is CASSQAGSGTQYF. CDR3 in DNA: TGTGCCAGCAGCCAAGCAGGGAGCGGGACTCAGTACTTC.